The next 32 T cell receptor beta chains were all read from a single sample in a study of regulatory T cells in long-lasting Graves disease (dated by TCRdb to the early 2020s). The library was prepared using multiplex PCR. The reads were generated on an Illumina HiSeq 4000. CDR3 regions were amplified by Arm-PCR with iRepertoire HTBI primers to construct TCR beta libraries. In-frame beta chains were kept once TCRdb had trimmed the public reads at Q25 with fastp and called clones with MiXCR. Rows are combined by CDR3 protein, so each entry shows the most common genes and DNA. The sample table lists approximately 400,000 distinct CDR3 sequences, about 11% of them with a count of one. Of the sample, over 15% is held by the ten largest clones. The sample's time point, from its label and the paper: newly diagnosed GD, antithyroid drugs for less than 3 months. For both TCR sequencing and RNA sequencing, RNA was extracted from PBMCs in TRIzol.

The sample was also reused in another study, on T cells in Graves' hyperthyroidism and ophthalmopathy.

Source: peripheral blood mononuclear cells (PBMCs), taken at new diagnosis, from a patient treated with antithyroid drugs. The receptors were gathered from a woman between 18 and 29 years old with Graves disease. Donor details come from another sample of the same person, matched by shared clones.

Many counts were recorded for this clonotype. The gene calls are TRBV6-1 and TRBJ1-1, with D uncertain. With 4 bases removed from V and 1 base from J, the gap between germline ends came to 10 bases. Looked up from germline, CDR1 is MNHNS and CDR2 is SASEGT. The CDR3 length is 14 residues. The CDR3 DNA follows: TGTGCCAGCAGTGCGAGGGTTAGGAACACTGAAGCTTTCTTT. The encoded protein is CASSARVRNTEAFF.

This clonotype was seen more than once but under ten times. The chain is built from TRBV6-1 and TRBJ2-5; TRBD1 agrees at 7 bases. J gave up 1 base and V 3 bases, and 14 bases lay outside the gene matches. The CDR3 has 18 amino acids. The germline V gene encodes CDR1 MNHNS and CDR2 SASEGT. The CDR3, as DNA: TGTGCCAGCAGTGACTTAAAGAGGCCACAGGGGATCCAAGAGACCCAGTACTTC. Residues: CASSDLKRPQGIQETQYF.

The V and J genes are TRBV4-1 and TRBJ2-2, with unresolved D. From germline, CDR1 is MGHRA and CDR2 YSYEKL. V was pared by 0 bases and J by 9 bases, with 17 bases between. CDR3 length equals 16 residues. CDR3 loop: CASSQDKGGMRWELFF. DNA for the CDR3: TGCGCCAGCAGCCAAGATAAGGGTGGCATGCGGTGGGAGCTGTTTTTT.

The table lists this clonotype with a few counts. This clone may be a read error of a much larger clone one base away. Since the CDR3 does not end with the conserved phenylalanine or tryptophan, this likely comes from a read error. This rearrangement joins TRBV20-1 to TRBJ1-5, with TRBD1 identical over 7 bases. The CDR3 sequence is 13 residues long. The V gene end was trimmed by 4 bases and the J gene end by 4 bases; junction bases not matched to a gene: 4. Germline CDR1 is DFQATT and CDR2 is SNEGSKA (reference sequence). The CDR3 reads CSANQGGNQPQHL. In nucleotides, the CDR3 is TGCAGTGCTAACCAGGGGGGGAATCAGCCCCAGCATCTT.

This clonotype showed up just a few times. CDR3: CSAIGNEQFF. The CDR3 region has the DNA TGCAGTGCTATCGGCAATGAGCAGTTCTTC. This chain joins TRBV20-1 and TRBJ2-1; D call uncertain. Germline lookup yields CDR1 DFQATT and CDR2 SNEGSKA (reference sequence). The ends were cut back, 4 bases at V and 6 bases at J, with 4 bases in the middle. There are 10 residues in the CDR3.

This clonotype was seen ten or more times. The chain has TRBV20-1 and TRBJ2-7; D remains ambiguous. The CDR3 sequence is 11 residues long. Deletions cut 5 bases from V and 6 bases from J, with 11 bases between. Germline-derived CDR1 and CDR2 are DFQATT and SNEGSKA (reference sequence). CDR3 in DNA: TGCAGTGCTGGTGGGGTATTCGAGCAGTACTTC. It translates to CSAGGVFEQYF.

Comment on this clonotype: It may be a read error: a sequence one base away is much more abundant. The chain is built from TRBV2 and TRBJ2-1; possibly TRBD1 or TRBD2 for D (5 bases each). Germline V gene lookup returns CDR1 SNHLY and CDR2 FYNNEI. The CDR3 runs to 15 residues. The CDR3 is CASSIRETPYNGQFF. CDR3 DNA: TGTGCCAGCTCGATCAGGGAGACACCCTACAATGGGCAGTTCTTC.

This clonotype was seen many times. The CDR3 protein is CASSSRGTDTQYF. The CDR3 DNA is TGTGCCAGCAGTTCACGGGGCACAGATACGCAGTATTTT. The genes are TRBV7-2 and TRBJ2-3; D is undetermined. The germline V gene encodes CDR1 SGHTA and CDR2 FQGNSA. CDR3 length: 13 residues. Trimming left V 6 bases short and J 1 base short, with 8 bases between.

This clonotype was found many times. The chain carries TRBV7-2 and TRBJ2-7; D is perhaps TRBD1 (6 bases). The V gene's germline CDR1 is SGHTA and CDR2 FQGNSA. The V end was cut by 1 base, the J end by 2 bases, with 12 bases between. The CDR3 covers 15 residues. CDR3 loop: CASSLGAGVAYEQYF. CDR3 bases: TGTGCCAGCAGCTTAGGGGCAGGGGTTGCCTACGAGCAGTACTTC.

This clonotype occurred many times. V usage is TRBV11-3 and J usage is TRBJ2-7; no clear D. With 1 base removed from V and 4 bases from J, the gap between germline ends came to 8 bases. There are 13 residues in the CDR3. The germline V gene has CDR1 SGHNT and CDR2 YENEEA. The CDR3 loop is CASSLAFRYEQYV. CDR3 sequence (DNA): TGTGCCAGCAGCTTAGCCTTTCGGTACGAGCAGTACGTC.

This clonotype has a count of ten or more. The chain joins TRBV9 to TRBJ2-5, with 7 bases matching TRBD2. This CDR3 region has 15 residues. The ends lost 1 base at V and 9 bases at J; junction bases unmatched: 12. Per germline, CDR1 SGDLS and CDR2 YYNGEE. CDR3 nucleotide sequence: TGTGCCAGCAGCGTACTCGGCGGGGGATCAACGGCCCAGTACTTC. Protein: CASSVLGGGSTAQYF.

This clonotype was recorded many times. The rearrangement joins TRBV5-1 to TRBJ2-2; D is ambiguous. Deletions cut 0 bases from V and 5 bases from J, with 14 bases between. CDR1 and CDR2 from the germline V gene are SGHRS and YFSETQ. The CDR3 has 16 residues. The CDR3 reads CASSLDPGPRTGELFF. The CDR3 DNA reads TGCGCCAGCAGCTTGGATCCTGGCCCCCGAACCGGGGAGCTGTTTTTT.

This clonotype was seen a handful of times. The gene calls are TRBV20-1 and TRBJ1-2; tentatively, D is TRBD1 (6 bases). V lost 0 bases and J lost 8, with 16 bases in between. In germline, CDR1 is DFQATT, CDR2 SNEGSKA (reference sequence). CDR3 length equals 14 residues. The CDR3 coding sequence is TGCAGTGCTAGAGATCGTCGGGGGCGGGGGGGCTACACCTTC. As protein: CSARDRRGRGGYTF.

This clonotype occurred a few times. A read error may account for a junction end that differs from germline. The chain has TRBV20-1 and TRBJ2-2, with a tentative D call TRBD2 (5 bases). CDR3 size: 14 residues. In germline, CDR1 is DFQATT, CDR2 SNEGSKA (reference sequence). CDR3: CSAREGGDTGELFF. CDR3 sequence (DNA): TGCAGTGCCAGAGAGGGCGGAGACACCGGGGAGCTGTTTTTT.

The genes are TRBV28 and TRBJ2-7, with TRBD2 identical over 13 bases. The V gene end was trimmed by 6 bases and the J gene end by 7 bases; junction bases not matched to a gene: 6. In germline, CDR1 is MDHEN, CDR2 SYDVKM. The CDR3 contains 14 residues. CDR3 in amino acids: CASSGLAGAWEQYF. CDR3 nucleotides: TGTGCCAGCAGCGGACTAGCGGGAGCATGGGAGCAGTACTTC. The whole variable domain, filled in from reference TRBV28 and TRBJ2-7, reads DVKVTQSSRYLVKRTGEKVFLECVQDMDHENMFWYRQDPGLGLRLIYFSYDVKMKEKGDIPEGYSVSREKKERFSLILESASTNQTSMYLCASSGLAGAWEQYFGPGTRLTVT.

The sample holds many counts of this clonotype. The V gene is TRBV18, the J gene TRBJ2-2; D assignment may be TRBD1 or TRBD2 (6 bases each). This CDR3 spans 16 amino acids. CDR1 and CDR2 (germline): KGHSH, LQKENI. Trimming took 4 bases from V and 2 from J, leaving 14 bases between them. The chain's CDR3 is CASSRTAGHNTGELFF. CDR3 bases: TGTGCCAGCTCACGTACCGCGGGACACAACACCGGGGAGCTGTTTTTT.

This clonotype was detected only a few times. The chain employs TRBV27 and TRBJ2-7; 8 bases map to TRBD2. The CDR3 is 16 residues long. Germline lookup yields CDR1 MNHEY and CDR2 SMNVEV (reference sequence). The V gene end was trimmed by 2 bases and the J gene end by 5 bases; junction bases not matched to a gene: 11. The CDR3 DNA is TGTGCCAGCAGTTTAATCTCTCGGGAGGGGTTCCACGAGCAGTACTTC. It yields the protein CASSLISREGFHEQYF.

This clonotype was counted many times. The rearrangement uses TRBV18 and TRBJ1-4; the D gene is possibly TRBD1 (6 bases). This CDR3 region has 15 residues. Germline V gene lookup returns CDR1 KGHSH and CDR2 LQKENI. V lost 6 bases, J lost 5 bases, and 16 bases lay in between. The CDR3: CASSQRGKWNEKLFF. CDR3 nucleotides: TGTGCCAGCTCCCAGAGGGGGAAATGGAATGAAAAACTGTTTTTT. Based on the CDR3 plus reference TRBV18 and TRBJ1-4, the full variable domain is NAGVMQNPRHLVRRRGQEARLRCSPMKGHSHVYWYRQLPEEGLKFMVYLQKENIIDESGMPKERFSAEFPKEGPSILRIQQVVRGDSAAYFCASSQRGKWNEKLFFGSGTQLSVL.

This clonotype was recorded at least ten times. This chain links TRBV30 with TRBJ2-2; possibly TRBD1 for D (5 bases). Trimming pared 1 base from V and 6 bases from J, leaving 9 bases between. From germline, CDR1 is GTSNPN and CDR2 SVGIG (reference sequence). This CDR3 has 13 residues. The CDR3, as DNA: TGTGCCTGGAGTGACAGGCCCCCCGGGGAGCTGTTTTTT. Its translation is CAWSDRPPGELFF.

This clonotype was counted many times. This chain connects TRBV20-1 to TRBJ2-5; D is unclear. Trimming left V 1 base short and J 2 bases short, with 14 bases between. The germline CDR1 and CDR2 sequences are DFQATT and SNEGSKA (reference sequence). This CDR3 has 15 amino acids. CDR3 sequence reads: CSARGSIWLQETQYF. The CDR3 DNA reads TGCAGTGCTAGAGGAAGTATATGGCTGCAAGAGACCCAGTACTTC.

This clonotype was counted ten times or more. The DNA of the CDR3 is TGTGCCAGCACGCCTCACTCGCTAGCGGTACCCTACGAGCAGTACTTC. Its protein is CASTPHSLAVPYEQYF. The chain recombines TRBV28 with TRBJ2-7; TRBD2 matches 7 bases. The CDR3 has 16 residues. J gave up 2 bases and V 7 bases, and 14 bases lay outside the gene matches. The germline gives CDR1 MDHEN, CDR2 SYDVKM. The full variable domain, its missing parts supplied by reference TRBV28 and TRBJ2-7, is DVKVTQSSRYLVKRTGEKVFLECVQDMDHENMFWYRQDPGLGLRLIYFSYDVKMKEKGDIPEGYSVSREKKERFSLILESASTNQTSMYLCASTPHSLAVPYEQYFGPGTRLTVT.

This clonotype has ten or more counts. The gene calls are TRBV24-1 and TRBJ2-2; D unresolved. Trimming shortened V by 2 bases and J by 5 bases, and 5 bases separated the two germline ends. Germline-derived CDR1 and CDR2 are KGHDR and SFDVKD. This CDR3 comprises 13 residues. Written as DNA, the CDR3 is TGTGCCACCAGTGATTATGGGACCGGGGAGCTGTTTTTT. The encoded protein is CATSDYGTGELFF.

This clonotype was seen ten or more times. V gene TRBV11-2 combines with J gene TRBJ2-1; 14 bases match TRBD2. The V gene's germline CDR1 is SGHAT and CDR2 FQNNGV. V lost 5 bases, J lost 7 bases, and 10 bases stayed unmatched. This CDR3 contains 17 residues. The CDR3 DNA reads as TGTGCCAGCAGCGGCCAGACTAGCGGGAGGGCCTCAAATGAGCAGTTCTTC. It encodes CASSGQTSGRASNEQFF.

This clonotype has a count of ten or more. The CDR3 is CAWNGGNLYEQYF. The CDR3 DNA reads TGTGCCTGGAATGGCGGGAACTTGTACGAGCAGTACTTC. The chain couples TRBV30 to TRBJ2-7; D is possibly TRBD2 (6 bases). The CDR3 is 13 residues long. The germline V gene encodes CDR1 GTSNPN and CDR2 SVGIG (reference sequence). V lost 4 bases to trimming and J lost 4 bases, with 14 bases between them.

At least ten counts were recorded for this clonotype. The chain couples TRBV5-1 to TRBJ2-3; the D is unclear. The CDR3 totals 15 residues. Germline CDR1 SGHRS, CDR2 YFSETQ. The V gene lost 0 bases and the J gene lost 6 bases, with 14 bases spanning the gap. CDR3: CASSLALLVSDTQYF. The CDR3 nucleotides read TGCGCCAGCAGCTTGGCCCTATTGGTGTCGGATACGCAGTATTTT.

This clonotype was recorded many times. The chain couples TRBV13 to TRBJ2-1; 15 nucleotides agree with TRBD2. V dropped 5 bases and J dropped 8; count of bases not matched to a gene: 7. The V gene's germline CDR1 is PRHDT and CDR2 FYEKMQ (reference sequence). The CDR3 covers 16 residues. The CDR3 DNA reads TGTGCCAGCAGCGCCGGGACTAGCGGGAGGATGCATGAGCAGTTCTTC. As protein: CASSAGTSGRMHEQFF.

In regard to this clonotype: The junction differs from germline at one of its ends, possibly a read error. In nucleotides, the CDR3 is TGTGCCATCAGCTTGCCGGGCACTGAAGCTTTCTTT. Protein: CAISLPGTEAFF. The rearrangement links TRBV11-3 to TRBJ1-1; D gene ambiguous. This CDR3 is 12 amino acids long. Germline CDR1 is SGHNT and CDR2 is YENEEA.

This clonotype has at least ten counts. This sequence joins TRBV4-1 and TRBJ2-3; TRBD2 matches 8 bases. The CDR3 is 15 amino acids. The V and J ends lost 4 bases and 11 bases, in that order; junction bases with no gene match: 14. Germline V gene sequence: CDR1 MGHRA, CDR2 YSYEKL. The DNA of the CDR3 is TGCGCCAGCAGCCCACACCGGGTGATAGCGGGACAGCAGTATTTT. Translation gives CASSPHRVIAGQQYF.

This clonotype was detected ten times or more. The chain is built from TRBV20-1 and TRBJ2-3, with 7 positions matching TRBD2. The germline V gene encodes CDR1 DFQATT and CDR2 SNEGSKA (reference sequence). V dropped 6 bases and J dropped 5; count of bases not matched to a gene: 11. This CDR3 contains 14 residues. CDR3 sequence reads: CSAGRRERRDTQYF. For the CDR3, the DNA is TGCAGTGCAGGGCGGCGGGAGCGTCGAGATACGCAGTATTTT.

This clonotype was found many times. The chain has TRBV12-3 or TRBV12-4 and TRBJ1-1; 7 positions match TRBD1. V lost 6 bases to trimming and J lost 0 bases; unmatched junction nucleotides: 10. The CDR3 length is 16 residues. CDR3 sequence: CASRRTGVAMNTEAFF. CDR3 nucleotides: TGTGCCAGCAGACGAACAGGGGTTGCGATGAACACTGAAGCTTTCTTT.

Many counts were recorded for this clonotype. The chain has TRBV6-1 and TRBJ2-3; 9 nucleotides line up with TRBD2. The V gene end was trimmed by 8 bases and the J gene end by 0 bases; junction bases not matched to a gene: 3. This CDR3 contains 14 residues. Germline assignment: CDR1 MNHNS and CDR2 SASEGT. The CDR3 here is CASRAGGSTDTQYF. In DNA form, the CDR3 reads TGTGCCAGCCGAGCGGGGGGAAGCACAGATACGCAGTATTTT.

This clonotype occurred many times. The genes are TRBV29-1 and TRBJ2-3; a possible D gene is TRBD2 (5 bases). Trimming left V 4 bases short and J 6 bases short, with 17 bases between. This CDR3 is 14 amino acids long. Germline V lookup: CDR1 SQVTM, CDR2 ANQGSEA. DNA of the CDR3: TGCAGCGTTGTTGGCAGCGGCGGTTATGATACGCAGTATTTT. It codes for CSVVGSGGYDTQYF.